The present TCR beta chain was sequenced within a study of cytomegalovirus exposure and HLA in healthy donors. With regard to this clone: Its antigen remains unknown.

The germline V gene has CDR1 SQVTM and CDR2 ANQGSEA. The CDR3 loop spans 15 amino acids. Trimming cost V 3 bases and J 6 bases; bases outside gene matches: 7. Findings and limits, study-wide: CMV serostatus stood as the only immune exposure information on hand. TCR beta V- and J-gene trimming was later associated with a missense DCLRE1C variant. Earlier analysis found most TCR beta V segments productive about 87% or about 30% of the time.

The PCR had 60 Vbeta and 13 Jbeta primers. Data came from immunoSEQ multiplex PCR; TCRdb stores just in-frame clones and leaves some out. The data show around 130,000 clones, with 80% seen just once and roughly 4% held by the top ten. This TCR was sampled from a woman between 35 and 50 years old in good health and CMV-seronegative. Sequences were obtained from PBMCs. The genes are TRBV29-1 and TRBJ2-3, with TRBD2 identical over 12 bases. The CDR3, as DNA: TGCAGCGTTGAGGCTAGCGGGGGGGTTCGGGATACGCAGTATTTT. It is translated as CSVEASGGVRDTQYF.